This TCR beta chain was sequenced during a study of regulatory T cells in long-lasting Graves disease. CDR3 regions were amplified by Arm-PCR using iRepertoire HTBI primers to build TCR beta libraries. TCRdb recomputed calls from the multiplex PCR reads with MiXCR, one row per CDR3 protein. The sample includes approximately 470,000 distinct CDR3 sequences, 16% of them seen just once. Study-level points and caveats: Investigators studied peripheral blood only, not thyroid tissue. Whereas more than 950 public clonotypes were shared by new patients, persistent patients shared more, at some 3,000.

CDR1 is MNHNS, CDR2 SASEGT, per germline. Trimming stripped 8 bases from V and 3 bases from J, with 13 bases between. The CDR3 loop spans 13 amino acids. Indicated time point: newly diagnosed GD, antithyroid drugs for less than 3 months. Extracted RNA from PBMCs served as the source of the TCR library. This clonotype has just a few counts. As yet, its antigen is unknown. This sample was shared with a second study, whose subject was T cells in Graves' hyperthyroidism and ophthalmopathy.

The TCR was taken from a man in his forties with Graves disease. The chain couples TRBV6-1 to TRBJ2-5; D may be TRBD2 (7 bases). Source: peripheral blood mononuclear cells (PBMCs), taken at new diagnosis, from a patient treated with antithyroid drugs. CDR3 residues: CASGRGTKETQYF. The CDR3 DNA is TGTGCCAGCGGAAGGGGGACTAAAGAGACCCAGTACTTC.